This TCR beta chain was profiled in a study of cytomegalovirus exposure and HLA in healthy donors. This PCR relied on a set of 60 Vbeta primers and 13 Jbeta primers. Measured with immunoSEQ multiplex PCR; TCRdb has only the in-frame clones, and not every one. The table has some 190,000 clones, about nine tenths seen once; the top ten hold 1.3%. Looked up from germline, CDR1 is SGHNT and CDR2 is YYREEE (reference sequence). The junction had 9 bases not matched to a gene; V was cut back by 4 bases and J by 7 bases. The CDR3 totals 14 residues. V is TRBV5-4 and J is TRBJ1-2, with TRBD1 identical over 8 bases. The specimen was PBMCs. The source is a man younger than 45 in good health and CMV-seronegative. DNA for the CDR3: TGTGCCAGCAGCCCTCCGGACAGGGTTGTTGGCTACACCTTC. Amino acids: CASSPPDRVVGYTF.